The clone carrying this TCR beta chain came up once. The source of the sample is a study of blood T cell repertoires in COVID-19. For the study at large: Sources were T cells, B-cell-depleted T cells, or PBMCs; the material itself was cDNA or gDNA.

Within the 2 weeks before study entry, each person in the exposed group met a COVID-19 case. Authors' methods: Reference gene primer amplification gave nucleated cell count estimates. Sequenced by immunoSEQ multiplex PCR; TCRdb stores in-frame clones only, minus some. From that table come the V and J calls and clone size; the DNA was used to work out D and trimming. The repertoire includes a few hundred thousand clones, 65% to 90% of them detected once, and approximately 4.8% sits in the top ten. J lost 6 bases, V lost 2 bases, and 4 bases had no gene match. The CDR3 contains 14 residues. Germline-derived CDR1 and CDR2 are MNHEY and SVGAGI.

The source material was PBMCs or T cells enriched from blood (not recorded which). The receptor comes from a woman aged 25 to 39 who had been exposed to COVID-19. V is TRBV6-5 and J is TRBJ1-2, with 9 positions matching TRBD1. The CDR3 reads CASSYTGGLDGYTF. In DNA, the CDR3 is TGTGCCAGCAGTTACACAGGGGGCCTTGATGGCTACACCTTC.